Included here is one TCR beta chain sequence, with context. What it binds is not known. Regarding time point: pretreatment peripheral blood. Each PCR had synthetic TCR analog templates added to it as a spike-in. The protocol was immunoSEQ multiplex PCR, while the TCRdb copy is restricted to in-frame clones and leaves out a portion. Counted here are some 71,000 clones, approximately 84% occurring once; the ten biggest clones make up about 16%. The CDR3 is made up of 14 amino acids. The germline V gene encodes CDR1 MNHNY and CDR2 SVGAGI (reference sequence). V was trimmed by 6 bases and J by 2 bases, leaving 12 bases between them. The sample belongs to a study of PD-L1 blockade in urothelial cancer. Study-wide background: Atezolizumab (1,200 mg intravenously every 3 weeks) began at some point between 2014 and 2016 for patients. The authors examined blood 3 weeks (second dose) and 6 weeks after treatment start.

General study points: At 3 weeks on treatment, tumor-associated clones expanded more with durable benefit.

The chain is built from TRBV6-6 and TRBJ2-3, with TRBD2 as a possible D gene (5 bases). The TCR comes from a man aged 60 to 69 with urothelial cancer. The source material was PBMCs, sampled around atezolizumab (anti-PD-L1) treatment. The CDR3 loop is CASRAGGNTDTQYF. CDR3 DNA sequence: TGTGCCAGCAGGGCGGGCGGAAACACAGATACGCAGTATTTT.